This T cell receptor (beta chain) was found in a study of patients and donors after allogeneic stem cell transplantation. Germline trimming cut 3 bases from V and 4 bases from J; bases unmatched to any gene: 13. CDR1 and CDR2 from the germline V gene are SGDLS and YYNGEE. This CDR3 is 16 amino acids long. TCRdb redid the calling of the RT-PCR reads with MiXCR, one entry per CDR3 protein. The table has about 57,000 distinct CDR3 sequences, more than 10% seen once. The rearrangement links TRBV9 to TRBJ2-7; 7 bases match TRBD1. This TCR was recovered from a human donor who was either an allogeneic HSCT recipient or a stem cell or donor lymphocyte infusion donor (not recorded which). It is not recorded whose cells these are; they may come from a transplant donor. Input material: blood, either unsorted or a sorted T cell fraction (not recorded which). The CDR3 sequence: CASSGSLGTEEYEQYF. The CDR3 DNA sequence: TGTGCCAGCAGCGGGTCCCTCGGGACAGAGGAATACGAGCAGTACTTC.